The TCR beta chain under discussion was sequenced for a study of blood T cell repertoires in COVID-19 (dated by TCRdb to between 2020 and 2021). Background on the whole study: The collaborator samples originated in the United States, Italy and Spain and spanned the acute and convalescent phases of COVID-19. The prospective study material was composed of cDNA or gDNA derived from T cells, B-cell-depleted T cells, or PBMCs. Deeply sampled blood TCRbeta repertoires from subjects exposed to, actively infected with, or recovered from COVID-19 were included in the dataset. A freely available public database, intended as a resource for researchers studying the immune response to SARS-CoV-2, is where the repertoires were released. The samples were drawn from two sources: the first 160 participants of the ongoing ImmuneRACE study, and approximately 1,300 subjects contributed by 6 global collaborators. Nearly every sample came with metadata listing a de-identified subject ID, COVID-19 status, age in years and sex. Where available, HLA class I and class II types were obtained from metadata supplied by the sample provider rather than from assay-based typing. What the work shows at the level of the full study, not this receptor alone: Clinical and demographic metadata were provided uncurated, with the amount varying by source and participant.

Comments on this clone: Its antigen is currently not known. No much larger clone is present one base from it, and per-base qualities are unavailable.

The immunoSEQ Assay, a bias-controlled multiplex PCR, was used to amplify TCRbeta CDR3 regions from genomic DNA. The paper's data handling went like this. Nucleated cell counts per sample were estimated from amplification of reference gene primers within the assay. To quantify the absolute abundance of each unique TCRbeta CDR3 rearrangement, sequence reads were collapsed and filtered. Productive Simpson clonality was computed per sample as the square root of Simpson's diversity index over productive rearrangements. What TCRdb holds here is the immuneACCESS table cut down to in-frame rearrangements. Part of the clones is not present; checked against another copy, under half of the missing clones reflect an unresolved V gene, and the others are unexplained. Clone size and the V and J calls come from that table; the DNA yielded D and trimming. Counted in this sample were about 91,000 clones; approximately 90% of them appeared once. Around 4.5% of the sample goes to the ten largest clones.

In the germline V gene, CDR1 corresponds to MNHEY and CDR2 to SVGAGI. The CDR3 contains 15 residues, cysteine and phenylalanine counted. Only CDR3 DNA remains: 45 bases, in frame from the first base. Trimming removed 2 bases from V and 1 base from J; the gene matches leave 3 bases unexplained. The collaborating institutions used their own protocols to collect whole blood in K2EDTA tubes. For TCRbeta analysis, collaborator samples were shipped as frozen whole blood, as isolated PBMCs, or as DNA extracted from either sample type. The receptor comes from a woman over 75 with active COVID-19. The chain was built from TRBV6-5 and TRBJ2-3, with TRBD2 matching 7 junction bases. The sequenced sample consisted of peripheral blood. DNA sequence: TGTGCCAGCAGTTACGCGGGAGTAGGCACAGATACGCAGTATTTT. Translated, this is CASSYAGVGTDTQYF.